The clone carrying this T cell receptor (beta chain) was detected many times. Its cognate antigen is unknown. This sample is drawn from a study of T cells in Graves' hyperthyroidism and ophthalmopathy. TCR beta CDR3 regions were amplified from RNA transcripts. During a first-round RT-PCR of the TCR CDR3, the HTBI primer set was used. MiXCR was run by TCRdb on the multiplex PCR reads, yielding one entry per CDR3 protein. The table records about 520,000 distinct CDR3 sequences, less than 25% of them present only once. The study excluded patients with uncontrolled infection, other autoimmune disease, pregnancy or lactation. Points from the study as a whole: In simple terms, a model built on 13 V-J features told ophthalmopathy apart from stable hyperthyroidism. Model-based prediction identified ophthalmopathy a median approximately 6 months prior to its onset.

The V gene's germline CDR1 is SEHNR and CDR2 FQNEAQ (reference sequence). V shed 5 bases and J shed 5 bases, with 18 bases lying between them. This CDR3 comprises 15 residues. The sequencing input was blood. The sequence was obtained from a man aged 18 to 30 with Graves' hyperthyroidism. J is TRBJ2-5 and V is TRBV7-9; a weak D match, TRBD2 (6 bases). CDR3 nucleotides: TGTGCCAGCAGCCGGTTCAGGGACTGGACTGAGACCCAGTACTTC. Translating it yields CASSRFRDWTETQYF.